This TCR beta chain was sequenced for a study of cytomegalovirus exposure and HLA in healthy donors. In the study overall: Earlier sequencing of around 190 million T cells yielded about 120 million unique TCR beta sequences. Among the 350 to 400 donors who were genotyped, approximately 84% fell in the genetic ancestry cluster that is associated with self-reported Caucasian donors. Notes on the study in general: Some highly shared sequence variants likely arose as a pipeline artifact. One variant, a missense change in DCLRE1C, was linked in a later analysis to TCR beta V- and J-gene trimming.

Germline V gene data show CDR1 as WSHSY and CDR2 as SAAADI. This CDR3 comprises 11 residues. The V segment lost 2 bases and the J segment 13 bases; nucleotides outside the gene matches: 2. A remark on this clone: Its matching antigen is unknown.

With 60 Vbeta and 13 Jbeta primers, the PCR was carried out. Profiled with immunoSEQ multiplex PCR; TCRdb holds only in-frame clones, not every one. Of under 300,000 clones in the sample, 80% to 85% are singletons; the top ten hold 7% to 9%. This sequence originates from an older woman in good health and CMV-seropositive. This chain joins TRBV10-2 and TRBJ2-1; 7 bases line up with TRBD2. Sequenced input: PBMCs. The CDR3 DNA follows: TGCGCCAGCAGTGAGAGACTAGCTCAGTTCTTC. This sequence encodes CASSERLAQFF.